A single sample gave rise to the 32 T cell receptor beta chains below, sequenced in a study of shared clonotypes between healthy human individuals. The method was immunoSEQ multiplex PCR; TCRdb's version includes in-frame clones alone and lacks a portion of them. The repertoire holds about 610,000 clones, approximately 96% seen once, with about 0.11% in the top ten. CD8 cells regarded as naive lacked CD45RO, were positively chosen for CCR7, and omitted terminally differentiated effector memory CD45RA+ cells. The sample was naive CD8+ T cells sorted from blood. Receptor source: a woman in her thirties in good health.

The chain carries TRBV11-2 and TRBJ2-1; D remains ambiguous. CDR1 and CDR2 from the germline V gene are SGHAT and FQNNGV. The CDR3 consists of 15 residues. Trimming stripped 3 bases from V and 5 bases from J, with 14 bases between. The CDR3 here is CASSLELPRNNEQFF. The CDR3 DNA reads TGTGCCAGCAGCTTGGAGTTACCCCGCAACAATGAGCAGTTCTTC.

The chain combines TRBV13 with TRBJ2-1, with 10 bases aligning to TRBD1. In germline, CDR1 is PRHDT, CDR2 FYEKMQ (reference sequence). The CDR3 is 13 amino acids. The trim removed 10 bases at V and 7 bases at J, leaving 7 bases unmatched. The CDR3 nucleotides are TGTGCCAACCTGGACAGGGGGAAAAATGAGCAGTTCTTC. This gives the protein CANLDRGKNEQFF.

This clone was seen only once. This chain links TRBV13 with TRBJ1-1; D is uncertain. CDR3 length equals 14 residues. The V gene lost 3 bases and the J gene lost 2 bases, with 10 bases spanning the gap. The germline gives CDR1 PRHDT, CDR2 FYEKMQ (reference sequence). The CDR3 is CASSFTVGNTEAFF. The DNA of the CDR3 is TGTGCCAGCAGCTTCACGGTGGGAAACACTGAAGCTTTCTTT.

Here the CDR3 reads CASRPTPTPSQPQHF. CDR3 in DNA: TGTGCCAGCAGGCCTACCCCGACACCTAGTCAGCCCCAGCATTTT. This rearrangement joins TRBV27 to TRBJ1-5; D is ambiguous. CDR1 and CDR2 from the germline V gene are MNHEY and SMNVEV (reference sequence). The CDR3 runs 15 residues. Deletions cut 6 bases from V and 6 bases from J, with 18 bases between.

This sequence joins TRBV29-1 and TRBJ2-2; D ambiguous. V was clipped by 7 bases and J by 6 bases, with 21 bases between them. CDR1 and CDR2 (germline): SQVTM, ANQGSEA. This CDR3 is built from 15 residues. The CDR3 region has the DNA TGCAGCGCCCAAGGGCGAGATGTCGGCGCCGGGGAGCTGTTTTTT. This codes for CSAQGRDVGAGELFF.

V gene TRBV27 combines with J gene TRBJ1-2; D gene ambiguous. The CDR3 has 13 amino acids. Per germline, CDR1 MNHEY and CDR2 SMNVEV (reference sequence). Between the trimmed V and J ends, which lost 1 base and 4 bases, there was a span of 7 bases. The CDR3 here is CASSLYPSYGYTF. The CDR3 DNA reads TGTGCCAGCAGTTTATATCCGAGCTATGGCTACACCTTC.

V is TRBV14 and J is TRBJ2-7; a weak D match, TRBD2 (5 bases). Germline assignment: CDR1 SGHDN and CDR2 FVKESK. This CDR3 is 13 amino acids long. Trimming took off 1 base at V and 9 bases at J, with 13 bases between the two ends. The CDR3 loop reads CASSQVGSAGQYF. For the CDR3, the DNA is TGTGCCAGCAGCCAAGTAGGTAGCGCGGGGCAGTACTTC.

This chain links TRBV6-1 with TRBJ2-1; TRBD1 agrees at 10 bases. The CDR3 is 18 amino acids. Germline V gene data show CDR1 as MNHNS and CDR2 as SASEGT. V lost 0 bases, J lost 7 bases, and 12 bases stayed unmatched. CDR3 DNA sequence: TGTGCCAGCAGTGAAGCTGAGTACGGACAGGGGGTCACGAATGAGCAGTTCTTC. It translates to CASSEAEYGQGVTNEQFF.

The chain is built from TRBV7-8 and TRBJ2-1; D perhaps matches TRBD2 (7 bases). The CDR3 sequence is 16 residues long. Per the germline V gene, CDR1 is SGHVS and CDR2 is FQNEAQ. Trimming left V 1 base short and J 5 bases short, with 15 bases between. The CDR3 nucleotides read TGTGCCAGCAGCTTAGTGTACGGGGGGCGCGACAATGAGCAGTTCTTC. Its protein product is CASSLVYGGRDNEQFF. The full variable domain, rest sourced from reference TRBV7-8 and TRBJ2-1, is GAGVSQSPRYKVAKRGQDVALRCDPISGHVSLFWYQQALGQGPEFLTYFQNEAQLDKSGLPSDRFFAERPEGSVSTLKIQRTQQEDSAVYLCASSLVYGGRDNEQFFGPGTRLTVL.

The V call is TRBV2, the J call TRBJ2-2, with TRBD2 as a possible D gene (6 bases). CDR1 is SNHLY and CDR2 is FYNNEI in the germline V gene. V was trimmed by 9 bases and J by 6 bases, leaving 20 bases between them. CDR3 length: 15 amino acids. In nucleotides, the CDR3 is TGTGCCAGTGCTACGGCCGGGGGAGCTCCCGGGGAGCTGTTTTTT. It translates to CASATAGGAPGELFF. Looking up the rest from reference TRBV2 and TRBJ2-2 gives the full variable domain: EPEVTQTPSHQVTQMGQEVILRCVPISNHLYFYWYRQILGQKVEFLVSFYNNEISEKSEIFDDQFSVERPDGSNFTLKIRSTKLEDSAMYFCASATAGGAPGELFFGEGSRLTVL.

In nucleotides, the CDR3 is TGTGCCAGCAGCTTGGGACACTCTGGAGGCTACACCTTC. Its protein product is CASSLGHSGGYTF. V and J are TRBV5-6 and TRBJ1-2; the D is unclear. Per the germline V gene, CDR1 is SGHDT and CDR2 is YYEEEE. The V and J ends lost 0 bases and 8 bases respectively, with 11 bases between them. CDR3 size: 13 residues.

The genes are TRBV28 and TRBJ2-7; D call uncertain. Germline V lookup: CDR1 MDHEN, CDR2 SYDVKM. The CDR3 length is 15 residues. Trimming cost V 4 bases and J 0 bases, with 13 bases left between them. The CDR3 DNA sequence: TGTGCCAGCAGTTCCCCGTCTAAATACTCCTACGAGCAGTACTTC. This encodes CASSSPSKYSYEQYF.

The chain combines TRBV27 with TRBJ2-3, with TRBD2 matching 9 bases. This CDR3 has 16 residues. The trim removed 0 bases at V and 3 bases at J, leaving 4 bases unmatched. Germline loops: CDR1 MNHEY, CDR2 SMNVEV (reference sequence). CDR3 loop: CASSLSTSGATDTQYF. CDR3 nucleotides: TGTGCCAGCAGTTTATCGACTAGCGGAGCGACAGATACGCAGTATTTT.

V gene TRBV27 combines with J gene TRBJ2-1, with 15 bases matching TRBD2. V lost 4 bases to trimming and J lost 9 bases; unmatched junction nucleotides: 4. This CDR3 is built from 15 residues. Germline CDR1 is MNHEY and CDR2 is SMNVEV (reference sequence). The CDR3 DNA is TGTGCCAGCAGTTCCGGGACTAGCGGGAGGAGTGAGCAGTTCTTC. Protein product: CASSSGTSGRSEQFF.

This clone came up once. V is TRBV27 and J is TRBJ2-7; D perhaps matches TRBD1 (6 bases). In germline, CDR1 is MNHEY, CDR2 SMNVEV (reference sequence). V lost 6 bases and J 6 bases, leaving 18 bases between the germline ends. The CDR3 length is 14 residues. CDR3 DNA: TGTGCCAGCAGGCCCGACAGGCGCTTGGGCGAGCAGTACTTC. This codes for CASRPDRRLGEQYF.

The chain carries TRBV5-6 and TRBJ2-7; possibly TRBD1 for D (5 bases). Germline values: CDR1 SGHDT, CDR2 YYEEEE. V was shortened by 0 bases and J by 2 bases, with 6 bases between the two germline ends. CDR3 length equals 13 residues. The CDR3: CASSLARAYEQYF. The CDR3 nucleotides read TGTGCCAGCAGCTTGGCCAGGGCCTACGAGCAGTACTTC.

The chain has TRBV6-6 and TRBJ2-5; D uncertain. The J call is uncertain, as TRBJ2-7 better fits the DNA end. CDR1 MNHNY and CDR2 SVGAGI come from the germline V gene (reference sequence). CDR3 length equals 16 residues. In nucleotides, the CDR3 is TGTGCCAGCAGTTACACTTCCGAGACCAGCTCCTACGAGCAGTACTTC. Translation gives CASSYTSETSSYEQYF.

This chain links TRBV5-1 with TRBJ2-7; 7 positions agree with TRBD2. The CDR3 totals 15 residues. The germline gives CDR1 SGHRS, CDR2 YFSETQ. Unmatched junction bases numbered 9, after V lost 4 bases and J lost 2 bases. In DNA form, the CDR3 reads TGCGCCAGCAGCCCCGGGACTACCAAGCCCTACGAGCAGTACTTC. It translates to CASSPGTTKPYEQYF.

The chain uses TRBV27 and TRBJ2-1; 7 nucleotides align to TRBD1. This CDR3 has 16 amino acids. CDR1 MNHEY and CDR2 SMNVEV come from the germline V gene (reference sequence). The trim removed 7 bases at V and 9 bases at J, leaving 18 bases unmatched. CDR3 bases: TGTGCCAGCAACCCGAACAGGGGTGGGTCGTCTGGTGAGCAGTTCTTC. Amino acid sequence: CASNPNRGGSSGEQFF.

V usage is TRBV5-5 and J usage is TRBJ2-7, with 7 nucleotides matching TRBD1. This CDR3 has 14 residues. Losses at the gene ends were 4 bases for V and 3 bases for J; bases not matched to a gene: 7. CDR1 SGHKS and CDR2 YYEKEE come from the germline V gene (reference sequence). The CDR3 here is CASSMTGSLYEQYF. The DNA for the CDR3 is TGTGCCAGCAGCATGACAGGGTCCCTCTACGAGCAGTACTTC.

The genes are TRBV4-1 and TRBJ1-5; 9 bases fit TRBD1. Looked up from germline, CDR1 is MGHRA and CDR2 is YSYEKL. V dropped 0 bases and J dropped 4; count of bases not matched to a gene: 16. The CDR3 covers 20 residues. Here the CDR3 reads CASSQEYLVPRQGENQPQHF. In DNA, the CDR3 is TGCGCCAGCAGCCAAGAGTATCTAGTCCCGAGACAGGGGGAAAATCAGCCCCAGCATTTT.

This chain connects TRBV28 to TRBJ2-5; a possible D gene is TRBD2 (6 bases). Near its end, the DNA agrees better with TRBJ2-7, so the J call may be wrong. CDR1 is MDHEN and CDR2 is SYDVKM in the germline V gene. The CDR3 spans 14 residues. In DNA form, the CDR3 reads TGTGCCAGCAGTTTTGGAGGGACTCGTTACGAGCAGTACTTC. As protein: CASSFGGTRYEQYF.

This rearrangement joins TRBV7-9 to TRBJ2-7, with D unclear. V gave up 7 bases and J gave up 3 bases, with 19 bases separating them. Germline V gene lookup returns CDR1 SEHNR and CDR2 FQNEAQ (reference sequence). This CDR3 has 15 amino acids. CDR3 sequence reads: CASTNNDQEFYEQYF. For the CDR3, the DNA is TGTGCCAGCACCAACAACGACCAAGAGTTCTACGAGCAGTACTTC.

The chain combines TRBV13 with TRBJ2-5; TRBD2 agrees at 11 bases. V was pared by 7 bases and J by 1 base, with 5 bases of the junction left unmatched. Germline lookup yields CDR1 PRHDT and CDR2 FYEKMQ (reference sequence). There are 15 residues in the CDR3. The DNA of the CDR3 is TGTGCCAGCACCCATAGCGGGAGGGCCCAAGAGACCCAGTACTTC. Protein: CASTHSGRAQETQYF.

The chain is built from TRBV27 and TRBJ2-1; the D gene is possibly TRBD1 (7 bases). The CDR3 loop spans 15 amino acids. The V gene lost 7 bases and the J gene lost 7 bases, with 20 bases spanning the gap. Germline CDR1 MNHEY, CDR2 SMNVEV (reference sequence). CDR3 in DNA: TGTGCCAGCACCCAGGGGCAGGGGGGTGCGAATGAGCAGTTCTTC. It specifies CASTQGQGGANEQFF.

This sequence joins TRBV6-5 and TRBJ2-1, with D hard to call. Trimming took off 3 bases at V and 2 bases at J, with 11 bases between the two ends. The CDR3 has 15 residues. CDR1 is MNHEY and CDR2 is SVGAGI in the germline V gene. CDR3 sequence: CASSYSSAAYNEQFF. The CDR3 DNA is TGTGCCAGCAGTTATTCCAGTGCAGCCTACAATGAGCAGTTCTTC.

The CDR3 sequence is CASSSKVGSPSTDSSYEQYF. In DNA form, the CDR3 reads TGTGCCAGCAGCTCCAAGGTCGGGAGCCCTTCAACTGATAGCTCCTACGAGCAGTACTTC. This rearrangement joins TRBV7-3 to TRBJ2-7, with a possible D match to TRBD2 (6 bases). The length of the CDR3 is 20 residues. V lost 4 bases to trimming and J lost 0 bases, with 28 bases between them. Germline V lookup: CDR1 SGHTA, CDR2 FQGTGA.

The chain combines TRBV6-5 with TRBJ2-5, with D perhaps TRBD1 or TRBD2 (5 bases each). V lost 10 bases to trimming and J lost 5 bases, with 17 bases between them. This CDR3 comprises 13 residues. Germline V lookup: CDR1 MNHEY, CDR2 SVGAGI. The DNA of the CDR3 is TGTGCCACCGCCCGGGAAGGGGATGAGACCCAGTACTTC. Its translation: CATAREGDETQYF.

V and J are TRBV11-2 and TRBJ2-1; TRBD1 matches at 8 bases. The germline V gene encodes CDR1 SGHAT and CDR2 FQNNGV. CDR3 size: 14 residues. V gave up 5 bases and J gave up 5 bases; unmatched junction bases: 5. The CDR3 DNA is TGTGCCAGCAGCCAGGGGGCTAGGAACAATGAGCAGTTCTTC. Protein product: CASSQGARNNEQFF.

The sample holds one count of this clone. The V and J genes are TRBV27 and TRBJ2-5; 9 positions match TRBD2. J lost 11 bases, V lost 5 bases, and 18 bases had no gene match. CDR3 length: 16 residues. CDR1 MNHEY and CDR2 SMNVEV come from the germline V gene (reference sequence). The CDR3 nucleotides are TGTGCCAGCAGTGCCGACTTACCAGCGGGAGGCGAGGAGCAGTACTTC. It yields the protein CASSADLPAGGEEQYF.

The V and J genes are TRBV28 and TRBJ2-1, with 8 nucleotides matching TRBD2. The V segment lost 4 bases and the J segment 8 bases; nucleotides outside the gene matches: 13. Germline V CDR1 and CDR2: MDHEN, SYDVKM. This CDR3 spans 16 amino acids. The CDR3 nucleotides are TGTGCCAGCAGTTCGTCGGTGCGGCGGGAGGCTTATGAGCAGTTCTTC. Its protein product is CASSSSVRREAYEQFF.

The chain couples TRBV2 to TRBJ2-3, with D perhaps matching TRBD1 or TRBD2 (5 bases each). Trimming stripped 7 bases from V and 6 bases from J, with 14 bases between. The CDR3 runs to 13 residues. Looked up from germline, CDR1 is SNHLY and CDR2 is FYNNEI. DNA of the CDR3: TGTGCCAGCATATCGGGATGGGGGGATACGCAGTATTTT. This encodes CASISGWGDTQYF.